The 27 T cell receptor beta chains below were found in one sample sequenced in a study of brain T cells in children with intractable seizures. Produced via immunoSEQ multiplex PCR; TCRdb's table is partial and in-frame only. The sample has 300,000 to 400,000 clones, more than 85% seen once. Regarding time point: blood from clinic visit 5 months post-surgery; TSC patient then seizure free. This material consisted of peripheral blood, taken more than 4 months after surgery. The receptor set was obtained from a boy younger than two with tuberous sclerosis and intractable seizures.

This chain links TRBV6-5 with TRBJ2-7; weak D call: TRBD2 (6 bases). The V gene's germline CDR1 is MNHEY and CDR2 SVGAGI. With 7 bases removed from V and 0 bases from J, the gap between germline ends came to 13 bases. There are 14 residues in the CDR3. This chain's CDR3 is CASIYAGTSYEQYF. CDR3 nucleotide sequence: TGTGCCAGCATCTATGCGGGGACCTCCTACGAGCAGTACTTC.

The V call is TRBV6-5, the J call TRBJ2-1, with D possibly TRBD1 on 6 matching bases. Trimming removed 6 bases from V and 4 bases from J, with 16 bases in between. Germline CDR1 reads MNHEY; CDR2 reads SVGAGI. The CDR3 sequence is 15 residues long. CDR3 sequence reads: CASRPLQGGYNEQFF. The CDR3 DNA is TGTGCCAGCAGACCACTACAGGGCGGGTACAATGAGCAGTTCTTC.

The chain combines TRBV7-2 with TRBJ2-4; 14 positions match TRBD2. Losses at the gene ends were 5 bases for V and 0 bases for J; bases not matched to a gene: 6. Germline V lookup: CDR1 SGHTA, CDR2 FQGNSA. This CDR3 has 18 residues. The CDR3 sequence is CASSTGLAGVGAKNIQYF. The CDR3 region has the DNA TGTGCCAGCAGCACGGGACTAGCGGGAGTCGGAGCCAAAAACATTCAGTACTTC.

As regards this clone: In the same sample, other DNA sequences code for this CDR3. This chain connects TRBV29-1 to TRBJ2-7, with 7 nucleotides matching TRBD1. Germline V gives CDR1 SQVTM, CDR2 ANQGSEA. This CDR3 has 12 residues. V shed 6 bases, J shed 2 bases, and the junction held 4 bases outside the gene matches. The DNA for the CDR3 is TGCAGCGTGGACACAGGGGCCTACGAGCAGTACTTC. Translating it yields CSVDTGAYEQYF.

The V and J genes are TRBV2 and TRBJ2-1; the match to TRBD1 covers 7 bases. The V gene end was trimmed by 5 bases and the J gene end by 12 bases; junction bases not matched to a gene: 4. Germline CDR1 reads SNHLY; CDR2 reads FYNNEI. The CDR3 consists of 11 residues. DNA of the CDR3: TGTGCCAGCAGTCAGGGGGTCCCGCAGTTCTTC. Amino acid sequence: CASSQGVPQFF.

This rearrangement joins TRBV12-3 or TRBV12-4 to TRBJ1-2, with a possible D match to TRBD1 (6 bases). Between the trimmed V and J ends, which lost 5 bases and 13 bases, there was a span of 14 bases. This CDR3 is 11 amino acids long. DNA for the CDR3: TGTGCCAGCAGTGTGGTGGGGGGCCCCACCTTC. Its protein is CASSVVGGPTF.

This chain links TRBV24-1 with TRBJ2-1; 8 bases are shared with TRBD2. J was trimmed by 12 bases and V by 3 bases; bases with no gene match: 12. The CDR3 is 15 residues long. CDR1 and CDR2 from the germline V gene are KGHDR and SFDVKD. In DNA form, the CDR3 reads TGTGCCACCAGTGATGGGACTAGTGGGAGGGGTGGGCAGTTCTTC. Translating gives CATSDGTSGRGGQFF.

The chain carries TRBV7-9 and TRBJ1-2; D is perhaps TRBD1 (6 bases). CDR3 length equals 13 residues. Trimming pared 5 bases from V and 6 bases from J, leaving 13 bases between. Germline V lookup: CDR1 SEHNR, CDR2 FQNEAQ (reference sequence). CDR3 region: CASSRGYGDGYTF. The CDR3 bases are TGTGCCAGCAGCAGGGGGTACGGGGATGGCTACACCTTC. Variable domain in full (rest from reference TRBV7-9 and TRBJ1-2): DTGVSQNPRHKITKRGQNVTFRCDPISEHNRLYWYRQTLGQGPEFLTYFQNEAQLEKSRLLSDRFSAERPKGSFSTLEIQRTEQGDSAMYLCASSRGYGDGYTFGSGTRLTVV.

The V call is TRBV5-8, the J call TRBJ1-2; the D gene is possibly TRBD1 (5 bases). The CDR3 contains 12 residues. V was cut by 1 base and J by 9 bases, with 10 bases left in between. The germline V gene encodes CDR1 SGHTS and CDR2 YDEGEE. The CDR3 spells CASSLSRVSYTF. CDR3 sequence (DNA): TGTGCCAGCAGCTTGTCCAGGGTGAGCTACACCTTC.

The J gene is TRBJ1-1, the V gene TRBV6-5, with D unresolved. The CDR3 consists of 12 residues. CDR1 and CDR2 (germline): MNHEY, SVGAGI. V was trimmed by 0 bases and J by 7 bases, leaving 6 bases between them. As DNA, the CDR3 is TGTGCCAGCAGTTACTCGGCAGATGAAGCTTTCTTT. Its protein is CASSYSADEAFF.

V gene TRBV12-3 or TRBV12-4 combines with J gene TRBJ1-2, with D possibly matching TRBD1 (6 bases). This CDR3 contains 13 residues. V lost 7 bases and J lost 8, with 17 bases in between. CDR3 residues: CASTPRGAGGYTF. The CDR3 DNA reads TGTGCCAGCACCCCCCGGGGGGCCGGCGGCTACACCTTC.

The rearrangement links TRBV6-5 to TRBJ1-5; D is perhaps TRBD1 (5 bases). From germline, CDR1 is MNHEY and CDR2 SVGAGI. CDR3 length: 16 amino acids. Trimming pared 0 bases from V and 7 bases from J, leaving 16 bases between. CDR3 nucleotide sequence: TGTGCCAGCAGTTACTCGTTCGCGACAGCGGGGCAGCCCCAGCATTTT. This gives the protein CASSYSFATAGQPQHF.

This chain links TRBV3-1 (or the pseudogene TRBV3-2) with TRBJ2-7; D is possibly TRBD2 (6 bases). Germline CDR1 reads LGHDT; CDR2 reads YNNKEL (reference sequence). Trimming pared 0 bases from V and 6 bases from J, leaving 9 bases between. The CDR3 extends over 13 amino acids. The CDR3 DNA reads as TGTGCCAGCAGCCAAGAGGGGCGGGGCGAGCAGTACTTC. Translating it yields CASSQEGRGEQYF.

The chain employs TRBV29-1 and TRBJ2-1, with D possibly being TRBD2 (5 bases). CDR3 length equals 13 residues. Germline-derived CDR1 and CDR2 are SQVTM and ANQGSEA. Trimming pared 6 bases from V and 8 bases from J, leaving 17 bases between. The CDR3 here is CSVRSVLRDEQFF. CDR3 coding DNA: TGCAGCGTCCGGAGTGTCCTGCGGGATGAGCAGTTCTTC.

This clone was observed once. The sample contains more than one DNA sequence encoding this CDR3. This chain connects TRBV4-1 to TRBJ1-4, with TRBD1 matching 8 bases. The CDR3 totals 14 residues. J gave up 7 bases and V 2 bases, and 3 bases lay outside the gene matches. Per germline, CDR1 MGHRA and CDR2 YSYEKL. This CDR3 is CASSQQGAGEKLFF. In nucleotides, the CDR3 is TGCGCCAGCAGCCAACAGGGGGCAGGTGAAAAACTGTTTTTT.

The chain couples TRBV6-5 to TRBJ2-4; the D is unclear. The CDR3 consists of 13 residues. Germline assignment: CDR1 MNHEY and CDR2 SVGAGI. Trimming shortened V by 6 bases and J by 7 bases, and 13 bases separated the two germline ends. The CDR3 spells CASSRGWANIQYF. The CDR3 coding sequence is TGTGCCAGCAGCCGCGGCTGGGCCAACATTCAGTACTTC.

The chain combines TRBV19 with TRBJ1-3; D is uncertain. The CDR3 extends over 16 amino acids. V lost 5 bases to trimming and J lost 0 bases, with 14 bases between them. Germline lookup yields CDR1 LNHDA and CDR2 SQIVND (reference sequence). The CDR3 is CASSLRGPSSGNTIYF. CDR3 nucleotides: TGTGCCAGTAGTCTCCGCGGCCCAAGCTCTGGAAACACCATATATTTT.

The CDR3, as DNA: TGTGCCAGCAGCTTATTCTCCGGACGGTATGAAGCTTTCTTT. This sequence encodes CASSLFSGRYEAFF. The rearrangement links TRBV7-9 to TRBJ1-1; D remains ambiguous. The CDR3 extends over 14 amino acids. Germline loops: CDR1 SEHNR, CDR2 FQNEAQ (reference sequence). V was pared by 2 bases and J by 7 bases, with 14 bases between.

This rearrangement joins TRBV27 to TRBJ1-2, with D possibly matching TRBD1 (5 bases). This CDR3 has 15 amino acids. Germline CDR1 is MNHEY and CDR2 is SMNVEV (reference sequence). V lost 3 bases, J lost 4 bases, and 15 bases lay in between. The CDR3 sequence is CASSFTSADSYGYTF. In DNA form, the CDR3 reads TGTGCCAGCAGTTTCACCAGCGCTGACAGCTATGGCTACACCTTC.

The chain is built from TRBV4-1 and TRBJ2-3, with 8 bases aligning to TRBD2. With V trimmed by 2 bases and J by 5 bases, 15 bases remained unmatched. The CDR3 sequence is 18 residues long. Looked up from germline, CDR1 is MGHRA and CDR2 is YSYEKL. DNA of the CDR3: TGCGCCAGCAGCCAAAACCCCCCGCCCAGCGGGAGTGGAGATACGCAGTATTTT. As protein: CASSQNPPPSGSGDTQYF.

The chain combines TRBV4-1 with TRBJ2-1; 9 nucleotides match TRBD2. J gave up 4 bases and V 3 bases, and 4 bases lay outside the gene matches. CDR1 is MGHRA, CDR2 YSYEKL, per germline. This CDR3 is built from 15 residues. CDR3 amino acids: CASSQTSGLYNEQFF. CDR3 DNA sequence: TGCGCCAGCAGCCAGACTAGCGGACTATACAATGAGCAGTTCTTC.

The rearrangement uses TRBV19 and TRBJ1-5; no clear D. Trimming stripped 6 bases from V and 2 bases from J, with 8 bases between. This CDR3 is built from 13 residues. CDR1 LNHDA and CDR2 SQIVND come from the germline V gene (reference sequence). In nucleotides, the CDR3 is TGTGCCAGTAGGTCCGGGGGCAATCAGCCCCAGCATTTT. This codes for CASRSGGNQPQHF.

This chain connects TRBV11-3 to TRBJ2-3; weak D call: TRBD1 (7 bases). Germline V gene lookup returns CDR1 SGHNT and CDR2 YENEEA. The germline V and J ends were trimmed by 5 bases and 1 base, with 13 bases remaining between them. The CDR3 extends over 15 amino acids. The DNA of the CDR3 is TGTGCCAGCAGCCCAGGGGGGACTGGCACAGATACGCAGTATTTT. This translates into CASSPGGTGTDTQYF. The entire variable domain, with the rest obtained from reference TRBV11-3 and TRBJ2-3, is as follows: EAGVVQSPRYKIIEKKQPVAFWCNPISGHNTLYWYLQNLGQGPELLIRYENEEAVDDSQLPKDRFSAERLKGVDSTLKIQPAELGDSAVYLCASSPGGTGTDTQYFGPGTRLTVL.

The genes are TRBV5-1 and TRBJ1-2; possible D gene TRBD1, 6 bases. The CDR3 runs to 14 residues. V lost 2 bases to trimming and J lost 9 bases, with 17 bases between them. Germline CDR1 reads SGHRS; CDR2 reads YFSETQ. For the CDR3, the DNA is TGCGCCAGCAGCTTCCAACAGGGAACGACTAGCTACACCTTC. This sequence encodes CASSFQQGTTSYTF.

The chain combines TRBV9 with TRBJ1-2; no reliable D call. V lost 0 bases, J lost 6 bases, and 9 bases lay in between. This CDR3 has 13 amino acids. Germline V gene lookup returns CDR1 SGDLS and CDR2 YYNGEE. CDR3 coding DNA: TGTGCCAGCAGCGTAGACCAAGGGAATGGCTACACCTTC. Translating gives CASSVDQGNGYTF.

This rearrangement joins TRBV15 to TRBJ1-6; 7 bases map to TRBD1. CDR3 length equals 17 residues. With V trimmed by 0 bases and J by 10 bases, 12 bases remained unmatched. Germline V gene data show CDR1 as LNHNV and CDR2 as YYDKDF (reference sequence). CDR3 sequence: CATSRELLGGGKSPLHF. As DNA, the CDR3 is TGTGCCACCAGCAGAGAGCTCTTAGGGGGCGGAAAATCACCCCTCCACTTT. Full variable domain (missing parts from reference TRBV15 and TRBJ1-6): DAMVIQNPRYQVTQFGKPVTLSCSQTLNHNVMYWYQQKSSQAPKLLFHYYDKDFNNEADTPDNFQSRRPNTSFCFLDIRSPGLGDTAMYLCATSRELLGGGKSPLHFGNGTRLTVT.

The chain recombines TRBV21-1 with TRBJ1-2. TRBV21-1 is flagged as a pseudogene. This CDR3 region has 11 residues. The CDR3 nucleotides are TGTGCCAGCGCAAGGCTGTATGGCTACACCTTC. Translating gives CASARLYGYTF.